Each of the 26 T cell receptor beta chains below was sequenced from the same sample in a study of T cells in Graves' hyperthyroidism and ophthalmopathy. Amplification yielded TCR beta CDR3 regions, with RNA transcripts as the source. Using the HTBI primer set, a first-round RT-PCR was run on the TCR CDR3. MiXCR was run by TCRdb on the multiplex PCR reads, yielding one entry per CDR3 protein. The data show about 640,000 distinct CDR3 sequences, about 20% seen once. Sequencing was done on a sample of blood. All receptors come from a man aged 25 to 40 with Graves' ophthalmopathy.

The chain couples TRBV6-6 to TRBJ1-1; D is undetermined. Germline V gene sequence: CDR1 MNHNY, CDR2 SVGAGI (reference sequence). The CDR3 has 13 amino acids. V was shortened by 0 bases and J by 6 bases, with 8 bases between the two germline ends. CDR3 DNA sequence: TGTGCCAGCAGTTACTCCGGGTTCGCTGAAGCTTTCTTT. It codes for CASSYSGFAEAFF.

This clonotype was observed a few times. J is TRBJ2-1 and V is TRBV30, with TRBD2 matching over 14 bases. Germline trimming cut 3 bases from V and 0 bases from J; bases unmatched to any gene: 4. CDR3 length: 17 residues. Germline CDR1 GTSNPN, CDR2 SVGIG (reference sequence). Written as DNA, the CDR3 is TGTGCCTGGAGGGGGACTAGCGGGAGAAGCTCCTACAATGAGCAGTTCTTC. Protein: CAWRGTSGRSSYNEQFF.

This chain connects TRBV10-3 to TRBJ2-3, with D perhaps assigned TRBD1 or TRBD2 (5 bases each). Deletions cut 6 bases from V and 5 bases from J, with 15 bases between. This CDR3 has 14 residues. The germline gives CDR1 ENHRY, CDR2 SYGVKD. The DNA for the CDR3 is TGTGCCATCAGGGGGGATTCGGTGCTAGATACGCAGTATTTT. As protein: CAIRGDSVLDTQYF.

Only a few counts were recorded for this clonotype. This chain joins TRBV5-1 and TRBJ2-3; 9 positions match TRBD2. Germline CDR1 reads SGHRS; CDR2 reads YFSETQ. The CDR3 extends over 16 amino acids. V was pared by 0 bases and J by 4 bases, with 6 bases of the junction left unmatched. The CDR3 region has the DNA TGCGCCAGCAGCTTGGCCACAGCGGGAGGCTCAGATACGCAGTATTTT. Translating it yields CASSLATAGGSDTQYF.

The table lists this clonotype with many counts. J is TRBJ2-1 and V is TRBV5-1; 9 nucleotides align to TRBD2. The CDR3 consists of 20 residues. J gave up 2 bases and V 3 bases, and 18 bases lay outside the gene matches. Looked up from germline, CDR1 is SGHRS and CDR2 is YFSETQ. CDR3 DNA sequence: TGCGCCAGCAGCTCCCTAAGTGGGGGCAGAAGCGGGAGGACCTACAATGAGCAGTTCTTC. It encodes CASSSLSGGRSGRTYNEQFF.

There are a few counts of this clonotype. The genes are TRBV15 and TRBJ1-1; D gene uncertain. CDR1 and CDR2 (germline): LNHNV, YYDKDF (reference sequence). With 0 bases removed from V and 2 bases from J, the gap between germline ends came to 10 bases. The length of the CDR3 is 15 residues. The CDR3 sequence: CATSRESGPNTEAFF. In DNA, the CDR3 is TGTGCCACCAGCAGAGAAAGTGGACCAAACACTGAAGCTTTCTTT.

In this sample, this clonotype turned up many times. The V gene is TRBV12-3 or TRBV12-4, the J gene TRBJ1-5; D is perhaps TRBD1 (6 bases). Trimming left V 3 bases short and J 2 bases short, with 11 bases between. This CDR3 has 15 residues. Here the CDR3 DNA reads TGTGCCAGCAGTTTTCGGGGGCCTGGCAATCAGCCCCAGCATTTT. It yields the protein CASSFRGPGNQPQHF.

This clonotype was recorded many times. The chain has TRBV12-3 or TRBV12-4 and TRBJ1-4; no reliable D call. The CDR3 is 14 residues long. Trimming left V 1 base short and J 12 bases short, with 15 bases between. The CDR3 bases are TGTGCCAGCAGTTTAGGTACTGGATTAGGACAACTGTTTTTT. Translating it yields CASSLGTGLGQLFF.

The chain joins TRBV7-3 to TRBJ2-2; possible D gene TRBD2, 5 bases. V shed 9 bases and J shed 4 bases, with 15 bases lying between them. In germline, CDR1 is SGHTA, CDR2 FQGTGA. This CDR3 has 14 amino acids. The CDR3 is CASSVSGSTGELFF. Written as DNA, the CDR3 is TGTGCCAGTTCCGTGAGTGGGAGCACCGGGGAGCTGTTTTTT.

A single count supports this clonotype. This chain uses TRBV7-8 with TRBJ1-5, with TRBD1 matching 11 bases. There are 16 residues in the CDR3. CDR1 SGHVS and CDR2 FQNEAQ come from the germline V gene. V lost 3 bases, J lost 10 bases, and 11 bases stayed unmatched. Written as DNA, the CDR3 is TGTGCCAGCAGCTTTTCAAACCGGGACAGGGGGTCCCCCCAGCATTTT. Translating gives CASSFSNRDRGSPQHF.

The rearrangement links TRBV27 to TRBJ1-1; the D is unclear. This CDR3 is built from 14 residues. Between the trimmed V and J ends, which lost 6 bases and 0 bases, there was a span of 11 bases. Germline V CDR1 and CDR2: MNHEY, SMNVEV (reference sequence). CDR3: CASSPIDMNTEAFF. CDR3 coding DNA: TGTGCCAGCAGCCCCATTGATATGAACACTGAAGCTTTCTTT.

The sample holds many counts of this clonotype. The V call is TRBV12-3 or TRBV12-4, the J call TRBJ2-3; TRBD2 matches 7 bases. This CDR3 comprises 15 residues. V was pared by 7 bases and J by 2 bases, with 9 bases of the junction left unmatched. CDR3 sequence: CASTAWGLPTDTQYF. The CDR3 nucleotides are TGTGCCAGCACCGCATGGGGACTACCCACAGATACGCAGTATTTT.

This chain links TRBV4-2 with TRBJ2-7, with TRBD1 matching over 10 bases. This CDR3 spans 17 amino acids. V shed 5 bases, J shed 2 bases, and the junction held 12 bases outside the gene matches. The germline V gene has CDR1 LGHNA and CDR2 YNFKEQ. CDR3 loop: CASSASHRQGATYEQYF. CDR3 DNA sequence: TGTGCCAGCAGCGCAAGTCACCGACAGGGGGCAACCTACGAGCAGTACTTC.

The chain recombines TRBV7-9 with TRBJ2-5; D ambiguous. Looked up from germline, CDR1 is SEHNR and CDR2 is FQNEAQ (reference sequence). The CDR3 consists of 14 residues. Between the trimmed V and J ends, which lost 1 base and 5 bases, there was a span of 11 bases. The CDR3 reads CASSLVSLTETQYF. The CDR3 bases are TGTGCCAGCAGCTTAGTCTCACTGACGGAGACCCAGTACTTC. The entire variable domain, with the rest obtained from reference TRBV7-9 and TRBJ2-5, is as follows: DTGVSQNPRHKITKRGQNVTFRCDPISEHNRLYWYRQTLGQGPEFLTYFQNEAQLEKSRLLSDRFSAERPKGSFSTLEIQRTEQGDSAMYLCASSLVSLTETQYFGPGTRLLVL.

The V gene is TRBV7-2, the J gene TRBJ2-1; 13 bases align to TRBD2. The CDR3 contains 21 residues. V gave up 2 bases and J gave up 2 bases; unmatched junction bases: 15. CDR1 is SGHTA and CDR2 is FQGNSA in the germline V gene. Here the CDR3 DNA reads TGTGCCAGCAGCTTAAGGGGGACTAGCGGGAAGCTCACCTTTACCTACAATGAGCAGTTCTTC. Protein sequence: CASSLRGTSGKLTFTYNEQFF.

In the case of this clonotype: A read error may be the cause here, since a much bigger clone is one base away. The chain employs TRBV11-2 and TRBJ2-1, with unresolved D. The CDR3 spans 15 residues. V was trimmed by 3 bases and J by 2 bases, leaving 11 bases between them. Germline V gene sequence: CDR1 SGHAT, CDR2 FQNNGV. In nucleotides, the CDR3 is TGTGCCAGCAGCTTCACCAGTTTCCCCTACAATGAGCAGTTCTTC. Protein: CASSFTSFPYNEQFF.

The J gene is TRBJ1-1, the V gene TRBV12-3 or TRBV12-4; a weak D match, TRBD1 (5 bases). The CDR3 loop spans 14 amino acids. V lost 0 bases to trimming and J lost 4 bases, with 9 bases between them. The CDR3 loop reads CASSLAQGTTEAFF. DNA for the CDR3: TGTGCCAGCAGTTTAGCCCAGGGCACCACTGAAGCTTTCTTT.

In this sample, this clonotype turned up many times. This chain joins TRBV7-9 and TRBJ2-1; D may correspond to TRBD1 or TRBD2 (7 bases each). The CDR3 contains 17 residues. Germline lookup yields CDR1 SEHNR and CDR2 FQNEAQ (reference sequence). The V gene lost 3 bases and the J gene lost 3 bases, with 18 bases spanning the gap. CDR3 in amino acids: CASSFVGRDSDYNEQFF. CDR3 nucleotides: TGTGCCAGCAGCTTTGTGGGGAGGGACAGTGACTACAATGAGCAGTTCTTC.

This clonotype has only a few counts. The chain employs TRBV28 and TRBJ1-6; the match to TRBD1 covers 7 bases. J was trimmed by 12 bases and V by 5 bases; bases with no gene match: 10. Germline V lookup: CDR1 MDHEN, CDR2 SYDVKM. CDR3 size: 14 residues. The CDR3, as DNA: TGTGCCAGCAGTACGAGACAGGGAACCAGACCCCTCCACTTT. It translates to CASSTRQGTRPLHF.

This clonotype was detected only a few times. The chain carries TRBV20-1 and TRBJ1-5; D might be TRBD1 (6 bases). Looked up from germline, CDR1 is DFQATT and CDR2 is SNEGSKA (reference sequence). CDR3 length equals 14 residues. Trimming removed 1 base from V and 5 bases from J, with 12 bases in between. The chain's CDR3 is CSARAGYRDQPQHF. The CDR3 bases are TGCAGTGCTAGAGCGGGCTACAGGGATCAGCCCCAGCATTTT.

Of note for this clonotype: It may be a read error: a sequence one base away is much more abundant. The chain employs TRBV20-1 and TRBJ2-7, with 10 bases lining up with TRBD2. This CDR3 region has 12 residues. The germline V gene has CDR1 DFQATT and CDR2 SNEGSKA (reference sequence). The CDR3 DNA is TGCCCATACTCTAGCGGGAGTAATGAGCAGTACTTC. It yields the protein CPYSSGSNEQYF.

The table lists this clonotype with a few counts. The CDR3 nucleotides are TGTGCCATCAGTGTCCGGGTCATGGATGGCTACACCTTC. Its protein product is CAISVRVMDGYTF. The chain combines TRBV10-3 with TRBJ1-2; D uncertain. The ends were cut back, 4 bases at V and 6 bases at J, with 12 bases in the middle. Germline-derived CDR1 and CDR2 are ENHRY and SYGVKD. The CDR3 spans 13 residues.

V and J are TRBV5-5 and TRBJ2-1, with D hard to call. V was trimmed by 5 bases and J by 0 bases, leaving 9 bases between them. Germline CDR1 and CDR2: SGHKS and YYEKEE (reference sequence). This CDR3 contains 14 residues. The CDR3 is CASRPTSSYNEQFF. The CDR3 DNA follows: TGTGCCAGCAGACCTACAAGCTCCTACAATGAGCAGTTCTTC.

In the case of this clonotype: A much larger clone sits a single nucleotide away, making a read error possible. The gene calls are TRBV2 and TRBJ2-3, with a tentative D call TRBD2 (5 bases). This CDR3 contains 13 residues. Germline V lookup: CDR1 SNHLY, CDR2 FYNNEI. The CDR3 is CTSRREFTDTQYF. The CDR3 DNA sequence: TGTACCAGCAGACGGGAATTCACAGATACGCAGTATTTT.

With respect to this clonotype: This may be a read error, as it is one base from a much larger clone. The J gene is TRBJ2-1, the V gene TRBV7-8, with TRBD2 identical over 11 bases. J was trimmed by 6 bases and V by 5 bases; bases with no gene match: 9. The CDR3 consists of 16 residues. CDR1 and CDR2 from the germline V gene are SGHVS and FQNEAQ. CDR3 amino acids: CASSATSGMIFNEQFF. Written as DNA, the CDR3 is TGTGCCAGCAGCGCGACTAGCGGGATGATCTTCAATGAGCAGTTCTTC. Filled out from reference TRBV7-8 and TRBJ2-1, the complete variable domain reads GAGVSQSPRYKVAKRGQDVALRCDPISGHVSLFWYQQALGQGPEFLTYFQNEAQLDKSGLPSDRFFAERPEGSVSTLKIQRTQQEDSAVYLCASSATSGMIFNEQFFGPGTRLTVL.

V gene TRBV9 combines with J gene TRBJ1-4; no clear D gene. Germline loops: CDR1 SGDLS, CDR2 YYNGEE. The CDR3 extends over 15 amino acids. V gave up 4 bases and J gave up 2 bases, with 12 bases separating them. CDR3 residues: CASSLESTTNEKLFF. For the CDR3, the DNA is TGTGCCAGCAGCTTGGAGAGCACGACTAATGAAAAACTGTTTTTT. Filled out from reference TRBV9 and TRBJ1-4, the complete variable domain reads DSGVTQTPKHLITATGQRVTLRCSPRSGDLSVYWYQQSLDQGLQFLIQYYNGEERAKGNILERFSAQQFPDLHSELNLSSLELGDSALYFCASSLESTTNEKLFFGSGTQLSVL.